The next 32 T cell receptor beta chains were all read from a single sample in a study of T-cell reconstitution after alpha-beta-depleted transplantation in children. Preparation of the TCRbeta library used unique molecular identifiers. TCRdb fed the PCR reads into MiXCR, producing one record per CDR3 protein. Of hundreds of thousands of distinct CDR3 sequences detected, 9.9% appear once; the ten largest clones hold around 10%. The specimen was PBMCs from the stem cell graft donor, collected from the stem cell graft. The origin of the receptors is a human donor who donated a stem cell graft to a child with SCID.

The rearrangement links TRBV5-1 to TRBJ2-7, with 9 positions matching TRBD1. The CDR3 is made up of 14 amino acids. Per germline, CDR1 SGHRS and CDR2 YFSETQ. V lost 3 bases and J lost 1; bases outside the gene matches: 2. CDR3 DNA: TGCGCCAGCAGCTCGGACAGGGGATCCTACGAGCAGTACTTC. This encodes CASSSDRGSYEQYF. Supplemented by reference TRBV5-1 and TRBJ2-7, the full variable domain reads KAGVTQTPRYLIKTRGQQVTLSCSPISGHRSVSWYQQTPGQGLQFLFEYFSETQRNKGNFPGRFSGRQFSNSRSEMNVSTLELGDSALYLCASSSDRGSYEQYFGPGTRLTVT.

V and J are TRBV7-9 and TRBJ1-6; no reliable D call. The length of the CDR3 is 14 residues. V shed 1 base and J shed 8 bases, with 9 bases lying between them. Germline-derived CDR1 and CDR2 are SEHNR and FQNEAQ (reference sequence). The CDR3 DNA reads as TGTGCCAGCAGCTTAGACGGACGGCATTCACCCCTCCACTTT. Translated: CASSLDGRHSPLHF.

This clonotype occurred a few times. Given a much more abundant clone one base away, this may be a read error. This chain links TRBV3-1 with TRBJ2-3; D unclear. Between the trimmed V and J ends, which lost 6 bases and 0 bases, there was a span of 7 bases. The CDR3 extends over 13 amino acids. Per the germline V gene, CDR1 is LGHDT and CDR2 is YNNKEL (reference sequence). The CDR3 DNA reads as TGTGCCAGCAGTCGGGCTAGCACAGATACGCAGTATTTT. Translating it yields CASSRASTDTQYF.

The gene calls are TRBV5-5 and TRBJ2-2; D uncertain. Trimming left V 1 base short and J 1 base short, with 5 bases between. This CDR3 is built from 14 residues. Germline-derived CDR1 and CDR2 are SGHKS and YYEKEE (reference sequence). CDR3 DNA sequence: TGTGCCAGCAGCTTGTGGGAGAACACCGGGGAGCTGTTTTTT. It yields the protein CASSLWENTGELFF. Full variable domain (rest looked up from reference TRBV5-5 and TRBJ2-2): DAGVTQSPTHLIKTRGQQVTLRCSPISGHKSVSWYQQVLGQGPQFIFQYYEKEERGRGNFPDRFSARQFPNYSSELNVNALLLGDSALYLCASSLWENTGELFFGEGSRLTVL.

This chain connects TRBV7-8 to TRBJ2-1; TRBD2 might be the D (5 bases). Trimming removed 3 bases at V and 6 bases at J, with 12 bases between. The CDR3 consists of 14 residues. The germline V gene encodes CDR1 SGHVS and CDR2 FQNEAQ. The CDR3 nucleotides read TGTGCCAGCAGCTTGACTAACGAGGGCAATGAGCAGTTCTTC. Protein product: CASSLTNEGNEQFF.

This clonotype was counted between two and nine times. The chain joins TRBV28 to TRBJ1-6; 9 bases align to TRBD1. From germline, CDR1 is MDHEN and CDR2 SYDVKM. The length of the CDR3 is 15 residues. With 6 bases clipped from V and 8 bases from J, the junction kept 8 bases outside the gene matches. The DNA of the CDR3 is TGTGCCAGCAGGGGACCGGGACAGGGCTATTCACCCCTCCACTTT. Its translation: CASRGPGQGYSPLHF. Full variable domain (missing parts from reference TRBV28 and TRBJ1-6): DVKVTQSSRYLVKRTGEKVFLECVQDMDHENMFWYRQDPGLGLRLIYFSYDVKMKEKGDIPEGYSVSREKKERFSLILESASTNQTSMYLCASRGPGQGYSPLHFGNGTRLTVT.

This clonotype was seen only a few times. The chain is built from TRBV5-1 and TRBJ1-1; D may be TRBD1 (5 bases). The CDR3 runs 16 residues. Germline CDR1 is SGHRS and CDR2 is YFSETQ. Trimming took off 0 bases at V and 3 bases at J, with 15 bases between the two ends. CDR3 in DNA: TGCGCCAGCAGCTTGGCCCTCAAGGGGCCGGACACTGAAGCTTTCTTT. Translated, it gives CASSLALKGPDTEAFF.

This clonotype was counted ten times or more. CDR3 nucleotide sequence: TGTGCCAGCACCATTATGACTGGGGCCCTCGAGACCCAGTACTTC. Amino acids: CASTIMTGALETQYF. The chain has TRBV6-1 and TRBJ2-5; TRBD1 is a possible D gene (5 bases). The CDR3 spans 15 residues. Germline V CDR1 and CDR2: MNHNS, SASEGT. V was shortened by 7 bases and J by 5 bases, with 20 bases between the two germline ends.

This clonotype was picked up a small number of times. In DNA, the CDR3 is TGTGCCAGCAGCCTGGCGGACAGGAGCTCGAACACTGAAGCTTTCTTT. Amino acids: CASSLADRSSNTEAFF. The chain recombines TRBV5-4 with TRBJ1-1, with 7 bases aligning to TRBD1. Germline V gene data show CDR1 as SGHNT and CDR2 as YYREEE (reference sequence). This CDR3 comprises 16 residues. Trimming removed 4 bases from V and 1 base from J; junction bases left unmatched: 10. The entire variable domain, with the rest obtained from reference TRBV5-4 and TRBJ1-1, is as follows: ETGVTQSPTHLIKTRGQQVTLRCSSQSGHNTVSWYQQALGQGPQFIFQYYREEENGRGNFPPRFSGLQFPNYSSELNVNALELDDSALYLCASSLADRSSNTEAFFGQGTRLTVV.

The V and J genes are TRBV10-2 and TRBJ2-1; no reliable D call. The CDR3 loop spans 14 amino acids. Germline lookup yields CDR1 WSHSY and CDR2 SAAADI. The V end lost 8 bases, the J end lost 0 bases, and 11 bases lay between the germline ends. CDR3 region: CASSEAASYNEQFF. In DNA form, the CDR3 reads TGCGCCAGCTCCGAGGCAGCCTCCTACAATGAGCAGTTCTTC.

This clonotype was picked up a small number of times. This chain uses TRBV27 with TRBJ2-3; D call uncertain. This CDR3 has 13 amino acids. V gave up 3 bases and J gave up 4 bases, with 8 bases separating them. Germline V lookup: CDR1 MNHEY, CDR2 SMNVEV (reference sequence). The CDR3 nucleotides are TGTGCCAGCAGTTTTTACTATTCAGATACGCAGTATTTT. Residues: CASSFYYSDTQYF.

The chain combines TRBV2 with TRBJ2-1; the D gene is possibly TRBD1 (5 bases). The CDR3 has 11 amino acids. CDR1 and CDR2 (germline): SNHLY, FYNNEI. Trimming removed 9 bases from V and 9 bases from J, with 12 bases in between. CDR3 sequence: CASTQVAEQFF. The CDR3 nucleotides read TGTGCCAGTACACAGGTGGCTGAGCAGTTCTTC.

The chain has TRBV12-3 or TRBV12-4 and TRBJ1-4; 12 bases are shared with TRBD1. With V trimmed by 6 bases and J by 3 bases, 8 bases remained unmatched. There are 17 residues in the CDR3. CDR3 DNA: TGTGCCAGCAGAGCTGGGACAGGGGGCTTGGCTAATGAAAAACTGTTTTTT. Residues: CASRAGTGGLANEKLFF.

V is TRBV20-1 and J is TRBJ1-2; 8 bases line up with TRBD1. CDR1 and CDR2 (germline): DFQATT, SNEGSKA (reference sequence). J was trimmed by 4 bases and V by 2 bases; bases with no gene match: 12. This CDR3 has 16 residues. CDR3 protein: CSARNEGQGDLYGYTF. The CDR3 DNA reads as TGCAGTGCTAGAAATGAAGGACAGGGCGATCTCTATGGCTACACCTTC.

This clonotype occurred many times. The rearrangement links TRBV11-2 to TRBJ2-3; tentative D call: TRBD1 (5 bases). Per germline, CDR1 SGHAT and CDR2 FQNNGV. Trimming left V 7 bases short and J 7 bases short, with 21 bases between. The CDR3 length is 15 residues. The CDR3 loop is CASTSSRASPHTQYF. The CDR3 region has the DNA TGTGCCAGCACCAGTAGCAGGGCCTCGCCCCATACGCAGTATTTT.

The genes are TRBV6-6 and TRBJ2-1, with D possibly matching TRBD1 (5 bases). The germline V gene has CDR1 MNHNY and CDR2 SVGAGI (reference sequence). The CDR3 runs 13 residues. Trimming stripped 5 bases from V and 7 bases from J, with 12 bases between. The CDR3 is CASSSLRDNEQFF. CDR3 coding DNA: TGTGCCAGCAGTAGCCTCAGGGATAATGAGCAGTTCTTC.

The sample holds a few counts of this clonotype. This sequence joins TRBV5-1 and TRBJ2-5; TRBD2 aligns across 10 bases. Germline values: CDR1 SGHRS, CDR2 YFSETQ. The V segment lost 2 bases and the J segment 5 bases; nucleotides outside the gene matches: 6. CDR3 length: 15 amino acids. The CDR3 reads CASSLSGGAHETQYF. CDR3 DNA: TGCGCCAGCAGCTTAAGCGGGGGGGCCCACGAGACCCAGTACTTC.

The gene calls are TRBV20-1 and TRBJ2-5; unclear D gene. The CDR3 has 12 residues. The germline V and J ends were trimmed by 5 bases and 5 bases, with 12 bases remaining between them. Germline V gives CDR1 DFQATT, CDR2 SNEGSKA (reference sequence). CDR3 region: CSAGPSFETQYF. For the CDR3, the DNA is TGCAGTGCTGGACCTTCTTTCGAGACCCAGTACTTC.

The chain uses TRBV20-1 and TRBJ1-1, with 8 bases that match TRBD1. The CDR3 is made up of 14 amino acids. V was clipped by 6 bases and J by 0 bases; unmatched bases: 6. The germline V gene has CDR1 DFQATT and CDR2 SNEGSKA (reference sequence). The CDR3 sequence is CSARQGSVNTEAFF. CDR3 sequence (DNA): TGCAGTGCGCGACAGGGGTCCGTGAACACTGAAGCTTTCTTT.

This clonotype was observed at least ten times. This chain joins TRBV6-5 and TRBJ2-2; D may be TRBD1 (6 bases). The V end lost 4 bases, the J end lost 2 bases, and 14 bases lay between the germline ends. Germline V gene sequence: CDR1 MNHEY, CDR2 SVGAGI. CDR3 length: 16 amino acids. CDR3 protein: CASSSGQKKNTGELFF. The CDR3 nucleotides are TGTGCCAGCAGTTCCGGACAGAAGAAAAACACCGGGGAGCTGTTTTTT.

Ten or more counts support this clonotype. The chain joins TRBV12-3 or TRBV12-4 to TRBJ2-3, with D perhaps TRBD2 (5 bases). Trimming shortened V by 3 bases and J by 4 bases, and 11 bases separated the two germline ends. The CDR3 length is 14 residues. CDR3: CASSFNVLADTQYF. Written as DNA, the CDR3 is TGTGCCAGCAGTTTCAATGTACTAGCAGATACGCAGTATTTT.

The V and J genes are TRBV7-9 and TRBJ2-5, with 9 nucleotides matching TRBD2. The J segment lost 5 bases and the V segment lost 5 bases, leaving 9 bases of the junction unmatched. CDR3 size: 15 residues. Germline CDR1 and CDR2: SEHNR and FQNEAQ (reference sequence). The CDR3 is CASSQALAGQETQYF. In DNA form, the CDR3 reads TGTGCCAGCAGCCAGGCCCTAGCGGGGCAGGAGACCCAGTACTTC.

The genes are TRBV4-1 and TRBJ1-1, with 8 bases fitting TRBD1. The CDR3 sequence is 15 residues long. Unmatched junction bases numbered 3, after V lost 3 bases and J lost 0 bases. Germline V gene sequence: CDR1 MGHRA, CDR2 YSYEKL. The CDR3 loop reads CASSHLTGVNTEAFF. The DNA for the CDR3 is TGCGCCAGCAGCCACCTGACAGGGGTGAACACTGAAGCTTTCTTT.

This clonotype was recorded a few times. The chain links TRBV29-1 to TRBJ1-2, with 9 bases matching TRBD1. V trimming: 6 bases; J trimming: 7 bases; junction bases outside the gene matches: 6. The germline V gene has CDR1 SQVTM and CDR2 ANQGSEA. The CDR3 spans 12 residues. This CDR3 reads CSVWTGEGGYTF. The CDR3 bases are TGCAGCGTCTGGACAGGGGAGGGTGGCTACACCTTC.

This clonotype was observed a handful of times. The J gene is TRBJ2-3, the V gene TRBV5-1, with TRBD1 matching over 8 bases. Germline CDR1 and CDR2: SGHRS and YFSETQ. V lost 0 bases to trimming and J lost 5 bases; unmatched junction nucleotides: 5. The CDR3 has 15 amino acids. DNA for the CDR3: TGCGCCAGCAGCTTGGCAGGGGGCGGCGGAGATACGCAGTATTTT. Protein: CASSLAGGGGDTQYF. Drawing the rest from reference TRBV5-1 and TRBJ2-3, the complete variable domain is KAGVTQTPRYLIKTRGQQVTLSCSPISGHRSVSWYQQTPGQGLQFLFEYFSETQRNKGNFPGRFSGRQFSNSRSEMNVSTLELGDSALYLCASSLAGGGGDTQYFGPGTRLTVL.

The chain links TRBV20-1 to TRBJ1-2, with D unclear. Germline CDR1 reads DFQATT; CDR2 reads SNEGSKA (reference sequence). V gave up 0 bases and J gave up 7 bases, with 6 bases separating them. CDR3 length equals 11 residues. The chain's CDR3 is CSARDISGYTF. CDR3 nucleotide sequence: TGCAGTGCTAGAGATATCAGTGGCTACACCTTC.

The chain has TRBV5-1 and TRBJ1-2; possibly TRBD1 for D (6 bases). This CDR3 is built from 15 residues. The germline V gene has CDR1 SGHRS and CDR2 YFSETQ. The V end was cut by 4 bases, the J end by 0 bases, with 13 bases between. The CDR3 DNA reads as TGCGCCAGCAGCCGGACAGCAGTATCTAACTATGGCTACACCTTC. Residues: CASSRTAVSNYGYTF. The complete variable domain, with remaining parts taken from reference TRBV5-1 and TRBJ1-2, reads KAGVTQTPRYLIKTRGQQVTLSCSPISGHRSVSWYQQTPGQGLQFLFEYFSETQRNKGNFPGRFSGRQFSNSRSEMNVSTLELGDSALYLCASSRTAVSNYGYTFGSGTRLTVV.

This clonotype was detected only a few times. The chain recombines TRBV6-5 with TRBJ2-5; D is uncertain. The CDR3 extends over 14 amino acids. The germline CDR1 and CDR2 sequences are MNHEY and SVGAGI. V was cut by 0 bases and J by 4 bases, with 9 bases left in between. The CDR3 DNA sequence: TGTGCCAGCAGTTACTCGACCGAGGCAGAGACCCAGTACTTC. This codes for CASSYSTEAETQYF.

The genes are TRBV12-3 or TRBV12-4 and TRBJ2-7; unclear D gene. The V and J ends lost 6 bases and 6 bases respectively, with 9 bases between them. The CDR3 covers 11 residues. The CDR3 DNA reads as TGTGCCAGCAGCAAACAATTCGAGCAGTACTTC. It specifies CASSKQFEQYF.

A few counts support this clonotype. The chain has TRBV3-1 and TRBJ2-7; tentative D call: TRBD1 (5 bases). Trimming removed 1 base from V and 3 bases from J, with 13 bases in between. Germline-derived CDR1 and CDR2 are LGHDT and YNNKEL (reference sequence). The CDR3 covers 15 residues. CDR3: CASSQGQGWYYEQYF. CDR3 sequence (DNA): TGTGCCAGCAGCCAAGGTCAGGGATGGTACTACGAGCAGTACTTC.

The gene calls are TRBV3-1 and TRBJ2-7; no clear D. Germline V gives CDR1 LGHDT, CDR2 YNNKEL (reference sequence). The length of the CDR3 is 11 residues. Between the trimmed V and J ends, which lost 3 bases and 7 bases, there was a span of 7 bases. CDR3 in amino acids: CASSHRQEQYF. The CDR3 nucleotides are TGTGCCAGCAGCCATCGTCAGGAGCAGTACTTC.

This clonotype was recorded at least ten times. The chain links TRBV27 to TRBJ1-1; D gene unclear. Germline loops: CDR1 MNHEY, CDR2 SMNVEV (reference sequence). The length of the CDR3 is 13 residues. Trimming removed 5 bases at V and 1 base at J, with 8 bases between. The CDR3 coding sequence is TGTGCCAGCAGTATGACACCGAACACTGAAGCTTTCTTT. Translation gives CASSMTPNTEAFF.